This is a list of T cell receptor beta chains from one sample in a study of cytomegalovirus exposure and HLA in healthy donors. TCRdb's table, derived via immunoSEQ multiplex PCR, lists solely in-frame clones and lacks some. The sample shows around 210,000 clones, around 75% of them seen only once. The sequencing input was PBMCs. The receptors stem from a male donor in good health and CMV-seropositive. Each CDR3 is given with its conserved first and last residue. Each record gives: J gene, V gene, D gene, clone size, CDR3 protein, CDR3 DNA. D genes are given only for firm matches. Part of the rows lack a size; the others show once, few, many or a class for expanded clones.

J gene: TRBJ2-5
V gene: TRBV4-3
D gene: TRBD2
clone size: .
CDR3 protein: CASSPGHAGDVETQYF
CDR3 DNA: TGCGCCAGCAGCCCCGGCCATGCGGGGGATGTAGAGACCCAGTACTTC

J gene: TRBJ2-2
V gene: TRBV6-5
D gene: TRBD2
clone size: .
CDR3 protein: CAHKRTSGHGELFF
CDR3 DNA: TGTGCCCACAAACGGACTAGCGGGCACGGGGAGCTGTTTTTT

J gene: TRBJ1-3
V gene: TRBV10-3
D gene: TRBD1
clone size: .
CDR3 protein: CAVVDRAAGNTIYF
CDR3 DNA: TGTGCCGTCGTGGACAGGGCTGCTGGAAACACCATATATTTT

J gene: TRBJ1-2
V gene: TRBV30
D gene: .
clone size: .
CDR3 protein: CAWMGGNYGYTF
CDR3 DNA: TGTGCCTGGATGGGGGGTAACTATGGCTACACCTTC

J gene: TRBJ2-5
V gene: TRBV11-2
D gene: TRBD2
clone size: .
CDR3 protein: CASSLVGTSGYQETQYF
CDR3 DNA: TGTGCCAGCAGCTTAGTCGGGACTAGCGGATACCAAGAGACCCAGTACTTC

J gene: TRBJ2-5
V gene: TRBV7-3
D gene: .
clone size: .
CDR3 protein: CASSQIDGEETQYF
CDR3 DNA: TGTGCCAGCAGCCAGATCGACGGGGAAGAGACCCAGTACTTC

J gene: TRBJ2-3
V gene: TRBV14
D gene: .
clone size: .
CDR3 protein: CASSLRQPTDTQYF
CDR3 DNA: TGTGCCAGCAGCCTAAGACAGCCCACAGATACGCAGTATTTT

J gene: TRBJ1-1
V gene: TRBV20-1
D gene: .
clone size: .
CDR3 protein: CSASHPEKAFF
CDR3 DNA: TGCAGTGCTAGCCATCCGGAGAAAGCTTTCTTT

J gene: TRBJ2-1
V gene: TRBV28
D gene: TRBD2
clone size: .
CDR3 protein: CAVPGGRGSYNEQFF
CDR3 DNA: TGTGCCGTTCCCGGCGGGAGGGGCTCCTACAATGAGCAGTTCTTC

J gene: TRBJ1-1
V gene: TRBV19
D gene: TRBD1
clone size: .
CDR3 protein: CASRQGVHTKMNTEAFF
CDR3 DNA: TGTGCCAGTAGGCAGGGGGTACATACGAAGATGAACACTGAAGCTTTCTTT

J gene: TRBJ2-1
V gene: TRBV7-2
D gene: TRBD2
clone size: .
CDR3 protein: CASSLRTSGGASSVNEQFF
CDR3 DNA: TGTGCCAGCAGCTTAAGGACTAGCGGGGGGGCAAGTTCGGTCAATGAGCAGTTCTTC

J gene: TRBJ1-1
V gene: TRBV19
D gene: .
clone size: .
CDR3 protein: CASSIGRGRGLRTEAFF
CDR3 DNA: TGTGCCAGTAGTATAGGTAGGGGTAGAGGCCTGCGAACTGAAGCTTTCTTT

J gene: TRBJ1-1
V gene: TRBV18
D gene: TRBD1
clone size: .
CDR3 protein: CASSPNEQGHTEAFF
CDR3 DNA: TGTGCCAGCTCACCGAACGAACAGGGGCACACTGAAGCTTTCTTT

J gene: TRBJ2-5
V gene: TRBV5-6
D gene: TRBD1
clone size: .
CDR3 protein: CASSSTGGRETQYF
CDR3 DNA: TGTGCCAGCAGCTCAACAGGGGGGAGGGAGACCCAGTACTTC

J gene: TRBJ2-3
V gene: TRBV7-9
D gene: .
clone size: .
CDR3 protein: CASSPLVQTQLTDTQYF
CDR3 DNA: TGTGCCAGCAGTCCGTTGGTCCAGACACAACTCACAGATACGCAGTATTTT

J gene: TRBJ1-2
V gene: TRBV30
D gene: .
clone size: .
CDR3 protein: CAWSVLSGHGYTF
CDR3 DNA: TGTGCCTGGAGTGTATTATCAGGGCATGGCTACACCTTC

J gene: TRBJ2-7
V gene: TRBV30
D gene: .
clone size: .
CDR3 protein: CAWSVIYEQYF
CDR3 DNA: TGTGCCTGGAGTGTCATCTACGAGCAGTACTTC

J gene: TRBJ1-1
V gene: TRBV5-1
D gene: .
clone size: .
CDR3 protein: CASSLGGALGTEAFF
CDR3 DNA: TGCGCCAGCAGCTTGGGTGGGGCCCTCGGGACTGAAGCTTTCTTT

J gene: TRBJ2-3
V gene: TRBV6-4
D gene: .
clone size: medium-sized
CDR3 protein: CASSDPPTPVRTDTQYF
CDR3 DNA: TGTGCCAGCAGTGACCCCCCGACACCCGTCCGCACAGATACGCAGTATTTT

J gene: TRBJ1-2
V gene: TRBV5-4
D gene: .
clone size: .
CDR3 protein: CASSLDSYGYTF
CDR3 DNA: TGTGCCAGCAGCCTGGACAGCTATGGCTACACCTTC

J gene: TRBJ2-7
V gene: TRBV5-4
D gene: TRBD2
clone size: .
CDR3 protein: CASSLGGLAGTYEQYF
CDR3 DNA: TGTGCCAGCAGCTTGGGGGGGCTAGCGGGGACCTACGAGCAGTACTTC

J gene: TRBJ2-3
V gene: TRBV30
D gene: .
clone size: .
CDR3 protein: CAWSGGGATYTQYF
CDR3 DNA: TGTGCCTGGAGTGGTGGGGGGGCCACGTATACGCAGTATTTT

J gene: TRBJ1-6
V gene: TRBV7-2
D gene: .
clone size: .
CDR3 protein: CASSLDGRGFSPLHF
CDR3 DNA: TGTGCCAGCAGCTTAGATGGCAGGGGTTTCTCACCCCTCCACTTT

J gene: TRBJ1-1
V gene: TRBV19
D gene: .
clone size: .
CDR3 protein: CASSPRIGRTEAFF
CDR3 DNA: TGTGCCAGTAGTCCCCGTATAGGGAGGACTGAAGCTTTCTTT

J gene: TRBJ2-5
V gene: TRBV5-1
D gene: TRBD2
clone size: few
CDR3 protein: CASSLGRGGPRETQYF
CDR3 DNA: TGCGCCAGCAGCTTGGGGAGGGGAGGGCCGCGAGAGACCCAGTACTTC

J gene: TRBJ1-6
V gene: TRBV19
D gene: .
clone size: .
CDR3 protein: CASTSRRGNSPLHF
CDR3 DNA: TGTGCCAGTACCTCGAGAAGGGGCAATTCACCCCTCCACTTT

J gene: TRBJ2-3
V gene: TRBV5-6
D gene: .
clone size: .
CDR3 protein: CASSLGGLSTDTQYF
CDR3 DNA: TGTGCCAGCAGCTTGGGGGGCCTCAGCACAGATACGCAGTATTTT

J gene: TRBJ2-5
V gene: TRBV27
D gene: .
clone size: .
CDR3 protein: CASFGGETQYF
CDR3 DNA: TGTGCCAGCTTCGGTGGGGAGACCCAGTACTTC

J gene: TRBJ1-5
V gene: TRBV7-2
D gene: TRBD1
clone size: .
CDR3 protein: CASSLPGQGGQPQHF
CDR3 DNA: TGTGCCAGCAGCTTACCGGGACAGGGAGGTCAGCCCCAGCATTTT

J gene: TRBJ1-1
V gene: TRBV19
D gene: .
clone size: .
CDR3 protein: CASNRQLNTEAFF
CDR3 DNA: TGTGCCAGTAACCGACAGCTGAACACTGAAGCTTTCTTT

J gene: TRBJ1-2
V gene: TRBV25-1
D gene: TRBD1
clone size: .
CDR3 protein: CASSWDSKYGYTF
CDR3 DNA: TGTGCCAGCAGTTGGGACAGCAAGTATGGCTACACCTTC

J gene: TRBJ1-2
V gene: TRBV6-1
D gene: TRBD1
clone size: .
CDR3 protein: CASRAGTGVNYGYTF
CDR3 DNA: TGTGCCAGCAGGGCCGGGACAGGGGTTAACTATGGCTACACCTTC

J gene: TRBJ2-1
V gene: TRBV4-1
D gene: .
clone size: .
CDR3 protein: CASSQDQFHEQFF
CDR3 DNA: TGCGCCAGCAGCCAAGATCAGTTCCATGAGCAGTTCTTC

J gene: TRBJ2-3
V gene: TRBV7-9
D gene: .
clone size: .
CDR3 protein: CASSYRDTDTQYF
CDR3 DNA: TGTGCCAGCAGCTACAGAGACACAGATACGCAGTATTTT

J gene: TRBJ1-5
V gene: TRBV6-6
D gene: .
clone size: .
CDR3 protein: CASSYRGSNQPQHF
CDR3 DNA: TGTGCCAGCAGTTACCGAGGGTCGAATCAGCCCCAGCATTTT

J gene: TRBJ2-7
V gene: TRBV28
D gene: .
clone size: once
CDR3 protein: CASSFSGIYEQYF
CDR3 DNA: TGTGCCAGCAGTTTCTCAGGAATTTACGAGCAGTACTTC

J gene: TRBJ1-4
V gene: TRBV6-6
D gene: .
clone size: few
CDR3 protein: CASWSEKLFF
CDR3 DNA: TGTGCCAGCTGGAGTGAAAAACTGTTTTTT

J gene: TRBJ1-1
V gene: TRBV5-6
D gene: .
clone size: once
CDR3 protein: CASNIWGVRSTEAFF
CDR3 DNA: TGTGCCAGCAACATATGGGGGGTAAGGAGCACTGAAGCTTTCTTT

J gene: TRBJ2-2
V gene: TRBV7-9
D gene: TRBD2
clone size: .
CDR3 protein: CASSPSPSGGTGELFF
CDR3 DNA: TGTGCCAGCAGCCCTTCCCCTAGCGGGGGCACCGGGGAGCTGTTTTTT

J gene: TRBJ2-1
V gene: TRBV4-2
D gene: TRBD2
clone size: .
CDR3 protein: CASGPEGGMGLKGFF
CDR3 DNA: TGTGCCAGCGGACCCGAAGGAGGAATGGGACTAAAAGGGTTCTTC

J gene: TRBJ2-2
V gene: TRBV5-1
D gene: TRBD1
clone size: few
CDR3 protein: CASSSTGDPRTGELFF
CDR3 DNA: TGCGCCAGCAGCTCTACAGGGGACCCACGTACCGGGGAGCTGTTTTTT

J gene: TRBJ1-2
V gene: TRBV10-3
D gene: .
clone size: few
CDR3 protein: CAISEGFQRDYTF
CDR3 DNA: TGTGCCATCAGTGAGGGCTTCCAGAGGGACTACACCTTC

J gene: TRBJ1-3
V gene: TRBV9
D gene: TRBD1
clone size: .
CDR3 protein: CASSVAQGDPNLSGNTIYF
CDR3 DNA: TGTGCCAGCAGCGTAGCCCAGGGGGACCCTAATCTCTCTGGAAACACCATATATTTT

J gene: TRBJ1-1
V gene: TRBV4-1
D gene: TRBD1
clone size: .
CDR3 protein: CASSQVGQITEAFF
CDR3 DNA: TGCGCCAGCAGCCAAGTGGGACAGATCACTGAAGCTTTCTTT

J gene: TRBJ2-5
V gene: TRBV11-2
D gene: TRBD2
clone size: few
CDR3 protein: CASSLDPSGREQYF
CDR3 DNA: TGTGCCAGCAGCTTAGACCCTAGCGGGAGAGAGCAGTACTTC

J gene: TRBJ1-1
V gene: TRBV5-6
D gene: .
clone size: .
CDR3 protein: CASSHRQYGNTEAFF
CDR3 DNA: TGTGCCAGCAGCCATCGACAGTATGGGAACACTGAAGCTTTCTTT

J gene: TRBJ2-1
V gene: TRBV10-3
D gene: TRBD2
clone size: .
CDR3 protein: CAVESGTSGRTLHNEQFF
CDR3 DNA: TGTGCCGTCGAATCCGGGACTAGCGGGAGAACGCTTCACAATGAGCAGTTCTTC

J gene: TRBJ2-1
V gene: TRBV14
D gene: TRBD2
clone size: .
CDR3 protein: CASSQVLAGTNEQFF
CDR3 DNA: TGTGCCAGCAGCCAGGTTCTAGCGGGGACCAATGAGCAGTTCTTC

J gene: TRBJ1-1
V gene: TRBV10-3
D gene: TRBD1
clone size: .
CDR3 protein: CAIEGASSGEAFF
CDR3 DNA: TGTGCCATCGAGGGGGCCAGTTCCGGTGAAGCTTTCTTT

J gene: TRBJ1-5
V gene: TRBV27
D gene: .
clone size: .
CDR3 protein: CASGDIRNQPQHF
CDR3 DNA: TGTGCCAGCGGGGACATCCGCAATCAGCCCCAGCATTTT

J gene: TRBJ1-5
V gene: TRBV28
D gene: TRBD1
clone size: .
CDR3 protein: CALQRSQGDNQPQHF
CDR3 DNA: TGTGCCCTTCAAAGGAGTCAGGGGGACAATCAGCCCCAGCATTTT

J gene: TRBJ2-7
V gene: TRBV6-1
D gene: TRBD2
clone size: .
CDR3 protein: CASSGGGSDYEQYF
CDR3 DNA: TGTGCCAGCAGCGGGGGGGGCAGCGACTACGAGCAGTACTTC

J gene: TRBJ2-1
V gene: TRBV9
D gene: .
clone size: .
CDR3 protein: CASSLRSDEQFF
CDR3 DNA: TGTGCCAGCAGCCTTCGGAGCGATGAGCAGTTCTTC

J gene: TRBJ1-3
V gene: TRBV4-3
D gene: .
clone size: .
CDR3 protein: CASSPSGAGNTIYF
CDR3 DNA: TGCGCCAGCAGCCCCTCAGGGGCTGGAAACACCATATATTTT

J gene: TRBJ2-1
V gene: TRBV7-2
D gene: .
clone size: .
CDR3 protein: CASSSPGLGHNEQFF
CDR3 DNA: TGTGCCAGCAGCTCGCCGGGACTTGGCCACAATGAGCAGTTCTTC

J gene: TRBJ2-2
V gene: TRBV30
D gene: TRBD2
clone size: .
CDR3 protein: CACQTSLHTGELFF
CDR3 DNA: TGTGCCTGCCAGACTAGCCTTCACACCGGGGAGCTGTTTTTT

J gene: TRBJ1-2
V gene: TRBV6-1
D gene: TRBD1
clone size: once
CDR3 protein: CASSTGGIYGYTF
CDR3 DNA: TGTGCCAGCAGTACAGGGGGCATCTATGGCTACACCTTC

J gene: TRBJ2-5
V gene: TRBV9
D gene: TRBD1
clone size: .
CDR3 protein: CASSVEGGTGGSQYF
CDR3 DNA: TGTGCCAGCAGCGTCGAAGGCGGGACAGGGGGGTCCCAGTACTTC

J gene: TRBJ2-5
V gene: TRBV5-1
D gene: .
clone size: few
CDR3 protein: CASSFSPEETQYF
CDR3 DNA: TGCGCCAGCAGCTTTAGTCCCGAAGAGACCCAGTACTTC